This T cell receptor (beta chain) derives from a study of OX40 agonist ivuxolimab in advanced cancers. Overall study: An anti-OX40 (CD134) antibody with agonistic activity, ivuxolimab, was administered to patients. Study findings and constraints: Researchers did not establish what antigens the expanded peripheral T cells target.

Sequencing used immunoSEQ multiplex PCR; TCRdb keeps in-frame clones, though not all of them. The data show some 11,000 clones, with about 76% seen just once and approximately 35% held by the top ten. This clone was counted only a few times. Its antigen is not identified. The cohort excluded patients with autoimmune disease history or systemic immunosuppression. Peripheral blood came from all dose cohorts at three timepoints. Sequences were derived from CD4+ or CD8+ T cells sorted from blood, sampled in a trial of the OX40 agonist ivuxolimab. The receptor was isolated from an adult with an advanced solid tumor such as melanoma, head and neck, liver or kidney cancer.

This chain's CDR3 is CASSPAGGVPNEKLFF. DNA for the CDR3: TGTGCCAGCAGCCCGGCAGGGGGGGTGCCTAATGAAAAACTGTTTTTT. This rearrangement joins TRBV14 to TRBJ1-4; 7 nucleotides line up with TRBD1. The CDR3 is 16 amino acids. J gave up 3 bases and V 4 bases, and 8 bases lay outside the gene matches. Germline CDR1 and CDR2: SGHDN and FVKESK. Complete variable domain (other parts from reference TRBV14 and TRBJ1-4): EAGVTQFPSHSVIEKGQTVTLRCDPISGHDNLYWYRRVMGKEIKFLLHFVKESKQDESGMPNNRFLAERTGGTYSTLKVQPAELEDSGVYFCASSPAGGVPNEKLFFGSGTQLSVL.